One sample yielded the 9 T cell receptor beta chains listed below, sequenced in a study of glioma-infiltrating T cells after dendritic cell vaccination. Profiling relied on immunoSEQ multiplex PCR, and the TCRdb table lists in-frame clones only, not all of them. The sample has just over 95,000 clones, about 79% seen once. The specimen was blood, collected before dendritic cell vaccination. The origin of the receptors is a human donor with glioblastoma.

V is TRBV29-1 and J is TRBJ1-1; D not certain. With 4 bases removed from V and 4 bases from J, the gap between germline ends came to 13 bases. This CDR3 has 13 amino acids. CDR1 is SQVTM and CDR2 is ANQGSEA in the germline V gene. The CDR3 region has the DNA TGCAGCGTTGTTGTCCGACGGGGCACTGAAGCTTTCTTT. Translated: CSVVVRRGTEAFF.

The rearrangement links TRBV30 to TRBJ1-3, with D perhaps matching TRBD1 (5 bases). Between the trimmed V and J ends, which lost 0 bases and 4 bases, there was a span of 10 bases. The CDR3 contains 14 residues. Germline lookup yields CDR1 GTSNPN and CDR2 SVGIG (reference sequence). The CDR3 DNA reads as TGTGCCTGGAGTGTATGGGGCATCGGAAACACCATATATTTT. Translation gives CAWSVWGIGNTIYF.

This chain joins TRBV7-8 and TRBJ2-1; D is undetermined. CDR1 and CDR2 from the germline V gene are SGHVS and FQNEAQ. With 2 bases removed from V and 8 bases from J, the gap between germline ends came to 16 bases. CDR3 length: 15 amino acids. The DNA for the CDR3 is TGTGCCAGCAGCTTACTGTATCTGTTAGCCTATGAGCAGTTCTTC. This codes for CASSLLYLLAYEQFF.

The chain has TRBV7-9 and TRBJ1-1; 8 bases line up with TRBD1. Germline CDR1 SEHNR, CDR2 FQNEAQ (reference sequence). The CDR3 is 15 amino acids. Trimming at V came to 5 bases and at J to 3 bases, leaving 8 bases not matched to a gene. The CDR3 loop is CASSPGTGIYTEAFF. Here the CDR3 DNA reads TGTGCCAGCAGCCCGGGGACAGGAATATACACTGAAGCTTTCTTT. Using reference TRBV7-9 and TRBJ1-1 for the parts outside the CDR3, the full variable domain is DTGVSQNPRHKITKRGQNVTFRCDPISEHNRLYWYRQTLGQGPEFLTYFQNEAQLEKSRLLSDRFSAERPKGSFSTLEIQRTEQGDSAMYLCASSPGTGIYTEAFFGQGTRLTVV.

The CDR3 here is CASSGREGNQPQHF. CDR3 in DNA: TGCGCCAGCAGTGGGAGGGAGGGAAATCAGCCCCAGCATTTT. V is TRBV10-2 and J is TRBJ1-5; D unresolved. The V end lost 4 bases, the J end lost 4 bases, and 11 bases lay between the germline ends. The germline V gene encodes CDR1 WSHSY and CDR2 SAAADI. This CDR3 comprises 14 residues.

This chain links TRBV13 with TRBJ2-7, with 7 positions matching TRBD2. The junction had 6 bases not matched to a gene; V was cut back by 5 bases and J by 2 bases. The germline CDR1 and CDR2 sequences are PRHDT and FYEKMQ (reference sequence). CDR3 length: 14 residues. CDR3 amino acids: CASSTTGTTYEQYF. DNA of the CDR3: TGTGCCAGCAGCACAACCGGGACTACCTACGAGCAGTACTTC.

The chain joins TRBV27 to TRBJ2-6; a weak D match, TRBD2 (5 bases). The CDR3 extends over 15 amino acids. Deletions cut 5 bases from V and 2 bases from J, with 10 bases between. CDR1 MNHEY and CDR2 SMNVEV come from the germline V gene (reference sequence). The CDR3 reads CASSGGWAGANVLTF. The DNA for the CDR3 is TGTGCCAGCAGTGGAGGCTGGGCTGGGGCCAACGTCCTGACTTTC.

This clone was seen a single time. The chain carries TRBV7-9 and TRBJ2-5; 7 bases are shared with TRBD2. Germline trimming cut 3 bases from V and 5 bases from J; bases unmatched to any gene: 6. The CDR3 totals 14 residues. The germline V gene has CDR1 SEHNR and CDR2 FQNEAQ (reference sequence). In DNA, the CDR3 is TGTGCCAGCAGCTTCGATCAGCGGGGTGAGACCCAGTACTTC. Protein: CASSFDQRGETQYF.

This chain joins TRBV30 and TRBJ1-1, with 8 nucleotides matching TRBD1. CDR1 GTSNPN and CDR2 SVGIG come from the germline V gene (reference sequence). CDR3 length: 14 amino acids. Trimming removed 3 bases from V and 4 bases from J; junction bases left unmatched: 7. The CDR3 DNA is TGTGCCTGGAGCGGTGGACAGGGTGTCACTGAAGCTTTCTTT. Translated, it gives CAWSGGQGVTEAFF.